The rows below give T cell receptor beta chains drawn from one sample of a study of control samples from healthy donors and cancer patients. Sequencing used immunoSEQ multiplex PCR; TCRdb keeps in-frame clones, though not all of them. The sample consists of about 70,000 clones, approximately 94% of them appearing once. Specimen: blood. The receptors originated from a woman aged 30 to 39 in good health. Each CDR3 is given with its conserved first and last residue. A D gene is named only where the DNA matches it firmly. Clone size is shown for a subset of rows, as once, few, many or a class of expanded clone.

J gene: TRBJ2-2
clone size: once
D gene: -
V gene: TRBV12-5
CDR3 DNA: TGTGCTAGTGGTTTGGTACACCCCGGGACATATACCGGGGAGCTGTTTTTT
CDR3 protein: CASGLVHPGTYTGELFF

J gene: TRBJ1-4
clone size: -
D gene: -
V gene: TRBV5-4
CDR3 DNA: TGTGCTTCCCAGGTGTCGTCGGGGGGCCGCACTAATGAAAAACTGTTTTTT
CDR3 protein: CASQVSSGGRTNEKLFF

J gene: TRBJ1-6
clone size: -
D gene: -
V gene: TRBV27
CDR3 DNA: TGTGCCAGCACCCCTGGAGGCATAACTAATTCACCCCTCCACTTT
CDR3 protein: CASTPGGITNSPLHF

J gene: TRBJ1-4
clone size: -
D gene: -
V gene: TRBV14
CDR3 DNA: TGTGCCAGCAGCCCGGGGAGGAATGGTGAAAAACTGTTTTTT
CDR3 protein: CASSPGRNGEKLFF

J gene: TRBJ1-2
clone size: -
D gene: -
V gene: TRBV5-1
CDR3 DNA: TGCGCCAGCAGCTTGGTGGGATCGGGAGGCTACACCTTC
CDR3 protein: CASSLVGSGGYTF

J gene: TRBJ1-4
clone size: -
D gene: TRBD1
V gene: TRBV7-8
CDR3 DNA: TGTGCCAGCAGCCCAGAGACAGGGGTTTATGAAAAACTGTTTTTT
CDR3 protein: CASSPETGVYEKLFF

J gene: TRBJ2-3
clone size: -
D gene: -
V gene: TRBV2
CDR3 DNA: TGTGCCAGCAGCTTAGGGGAGACGGATACGCAGTATTTT
CDR3 protein: CASSLGETDTQYF

J gene: TRBJ2-1
clone size: -
D gene: -
V gene: TRBV19
CDR3 DNA: TGTGCCAGTAGTATAGACTCCCAACAGGGCTATGAGCAGTTCTTC
CDR3 protein: CASSIDSQQGYEQFF

J gene: TRBJ2-1
clone size: once
D gene: TRBD1
V gene: TRBV11-2
CDR3 DNA: TGTGCCAGCAGCACCATTCGACAGGGTTCAAGGAACAATGAGCAGTTCTTC
CDR3 protein: CASSTIRQGSRNNEQFF

J gene: TRBJ1-2
clone size: -
D gene: -
V gene: TRBV9
CDR3 DNA: TGTGCCAGCAGCGTGGACCTCGAACTCTATGGCTACACCTTC
CDR3 protein: CASSVDLELYGYTF

J gene: TRBJ1-1
clone size: -
D gene: -
V gene: TRBV5-1
CDR3 DNA: TGCGCCAGCAGCTTGGTGGGGGCGAACACTGAAGCTTTCTTT
CDR3 protein: CASSLVGANTEAFF

J gene: TRBJ1-2
clone size: -
D gene: TRBD1
V gene: TRBV30
CDR3 DNA: TGTGCCTGGAGTCCAGGGGGGAACTATGGCTACACCTTC
CDR3 protein: CAWSPGGNYGYTF

J gene: TRBJ1-3
clone size: once
D gene: -
V gene: TRBV30
CDR3 DNA: TGTGCCTGGAGTCGGGTATCTGGAAACACCATATATTTT
CDR3 protein: CAWSRVSGNTIYF

J gene: TRBJ1-5
clone size: -
D gene: -
V gene: TRBV7-9
CDR3 DNA: TGTGCCAGCAGCAATGGTTGGAATCAGCCCCAGCACTTT
CDR3 protein: CASSNGWNQPQHF

J gene: TRBJ2-3
clone size: -
D gene: TRBD2
V gene: TRBV7-3
CDR3 DNA: TGTGCCAGCAGCCTCTTAGCGGGGGGGCCAACAGATACGCAGTATTTT
CDR3 protein: CASSLLAGGPTDTQYF

J gene: TRBJ1-2
clone size: -
D gene: TRBD1
V gene: TRBV19
CDR3 DNA: TGTGCCAGTAGTATAGAAGCCGGGACAGGGGACTACACCTTC
CDR3 protein: CASSIEAGTGDYTF

J gene: TRBJ1-5
clone size: -
D gene: -
V gene: TRBV28
CDR3 DNA: TGTGCCAGCAGTTCAGCCGGGTTGGGCGATCAGCCCCAGCATTTT
CDR3 protein: CASSSAGLGDQPQHF

J gene: TRBJ2-3
clone size: -
D gene: TRBD2
V gene: TRBV7-7
CDR3 DNA: TGTGCTAGCAGCTTAAAACCTACTAGCGGGGGAAGCTTCGGTACGCAGTATTTT
CDR3 protein: CASSLKPTSGGSFGTQYF

J gene: TRBJ2-5
clone size: -
D gene: TRBD2
V gene: TRBV3-1/TRBV3-2
CDR3 DNA: TGTGCCAGCAGCCAAGGGGCGGGGGGCCTCAAAGAGACCCAGTACTTC
CDR3 protein: CASSQGAGGLKETQYF

J gene: TRBJ1-4
clone size: -
D gene: TRBD1
V gene: TRBV5-1
CDR3 DNA: TGCGCCAGCAGCTTGTTTATGGACAGGGCGGAAAAACTGTTTTTT
CDR3 protein: CASSLFMDRAEKLFF

J gene: TRBJ2-3
clone size: once
D gene: -
V gene: TRBV24-1
CDR3 DNA: TGTGCCACCAGTGATTCGGGGAAAAGTAGCACAGATACGCAGTATTTT
CDR3 protein: CATSDSGKSSTDTQYF

J gene: TRBJ2-1
clone size: -
D gene: TRBD2
V gene: TRBV6-6
CDR3 DNA: TGTGCCAGCAGTATCCCGGGACTAGGGAATGAGCAGTTCTTC
CDR3 protein: CASSIPGLGNEQFF

J gene: TRBJ2-5
clone size: -
D gene: -
V gene: TRBV6-1
CDR3 DNA: TGTGCCAGCAGTGAAGATGCATACGAGTACCAAGAGACCCAGTACTTC
CDR3 protein: CASSEDAYEYQETQYF

J gene: TRBJ2-5
clone size: -
D gene: TRBD2
V gene: TRBV13
CDR3 DNA: TGTGCCAGCAGCCCGACTAGCGGGGGGGGCCCGCAAGAGACCCAGTACTTC
CDR3 protein: CASSPTSGGGPQETQYF

J gene: TRBJ1-3
clone size: -
D gene: -
V gene: TRBV5-1
CDR3 DNA: TGCGCCAGCAGCTTGGTGGGGGCAGAATCTGGAAACACCATATATTTT
CDR3 protein: CASSLVGAESGNTIYF

J gene: TRBJ1-4
clone size: -
D gene: -
V gene: TRBV5-6
CDR3 DNA: TGTGCCAGCAGTCGGGACGGTGGGATTAATGAAAAACTGTTTTTT
CDR3 protein: CASSRDGGINEKLFF

J gene: TRBJ2-7
clone size: -
D gene: -
V gene: TRBV5-6
CDR3 DNA: TGTGCCAGCAGCTTGGTGTCAGGGTCCTACGAGCAGTACTTC
CDR3 protein: CASSLVSGSYEQYF

J gene: TRBJ2-7
clone size: -
D gene: -
V gene: TRBV10-3
CDR3 DNA: TGTGCCATCAGTGAGTCTATGGGGGGCGAGCAGTACTTC
CDR3 protein: CAISESMGGEQYF

J gene: TRBJ1-2
clone size: few
D gene: TRBD1
V gene: TRBV19
CDR3 DNA: TGTGCCAGTAGTAACAGTCTACAGGGGGCCGGATACTATGGCTACACCTTC
CDR3 protein: CASSNSLQGAGYYGYTF

J gene: TRBJ1-2
clone size: -
D gene: -
V gene: TRBV7-9
CDR3 DNA: TGTGCCAGCAGCCCGCGGGTCAGTGCCAATGACGGCTACACCTTC
CDR3 protein: CASSPRVSANDGYTF

J gene: TRBJ2-2
clone size: -
D gene: TRBD2
V gene: TRBV7-3
CDR3 DNA: TGTGCCAGCAGCTCGGGGGGGCCCACCGGGGAGCTGTTTTTT
CDR3 protein: CASSSGGPTGELFF

J gene: TRBJ2-3
clone size: -
D gene: TRBD1
V gene: TRBV6-5
CDR3 DNA: TGTGCCAGCAGTTTGAGGGGGCAAATCACAGATACGCAGTATTTT
CDR3 protein: CASSLRGQITDTQYF

J gene: TRBJ2-1
clone size: -
D gene: -
V gene: TRBV7-9
CDR3 DNA: TGTGCCAGCAGCGCCCCGGGCCACACTTGGGAGCAGTTCTTC
CDR3 protein: CASSAPGHTWEQFF

J gene: TRBJ1-1
clone size: -
D gene: TRBD1
V gene: TRBV2
CDR3 DNA: TGTGCCAGCAGCCCTCGGGACAGCAAAGCTTTCTTT
CDR3 protein: CASSPRDSKAFF

J gene: TRBJ2-3
clone size: -
D gene: -
V gene: TRBV7-9
CDR3 DNA: TGTGCCAGCAGCTTATTTAGCACAGATACGCAGTATTTT
CDR3 protein: CASSLFSTDTQYF

J gene: TRBJ2-7
clone size: -
D gene: -
V gene: TRBV28
CDR3 DNA: TGTGCCAGCAGTCGACCCGGGACCCTCCCCAGGTTCTCCTACGAGCAGTACTTC
CDR3 protein: CASSRPGTLPRFSYEQYF

J gene: TRBJ2-7
clone size: -
D gene: -
V gene: TRBV6-2/TRBV6-3
CDR3 DNA: TGTGCCAGCAGCCAGGGTGAACTCCTCTACGAGCAGTACTTC
CDR3 protein: CASSQGELLYEQYF

J gene: TRBJ1-6
clone size: -
D gene: TRBD1
V gene: TRBV19
CDR3 DNA: TGTGCCAGTAGTATGTTTCTAACCGGGACAGGGCCTTCACCCCTCCACTTT
CDR3 protein: CASSMFLTGTGPSPLHF

J gene: TRBJ1-5
clone size: -
D gene: -
V gene: TRBV30
CDR3 DNA: TGTGCCTGGAGCAAAGGGGACTATAGCAATCAGCCCCAGCATTTT
CDR3 protein: CAWSKGDYSNQPQHF

J gene: TRBJ2-1
clone size: few
D gene: -
V gene: TRBV6-5
CDR3 DNA: TGTGCCAGCACCGGGCCTCCACTTGGGTCCAATGAGCAGTTCTTC
CDR3 protein: CASTGPPLGSNEQFF

J gene: TRBJ1-1
clone size: -
D gene: -
V gene: TRBV28
CDR3 DNA: TGTGCCAGCAGTTTTAGGAGACAAGGAGCTTTCTTT
CDR3 protein: CASSFRRQGAFF

J gene: TRBJ1-1
clone size: -
D gene: -
V gene: TRBV28
CDR3 DNA: TGTGCCAGCAGTTTGGTGGACAGTGAAGCTTTCTTT
CDR3 protein: CASSLVDSEAFF

J gene: TRBJ1-4
clone size: -
D gene: TRBD1
V gene: TRBV5-1
CDR3 DNA: TGCGCCAGCAGCATACGACAGGGGGCGTCTGAAAAACTGTTTTTT
CDR3 protein: CASSIRQGASEKLFF

J gene: TRBJ2-1
clone size: -
D gene: TRBD2
V gene: TRBV10-2
CDR3 DNA: TGCGCCAGCAATCAGAATTACCAAACTAGCGGGGGTTACAATGAGCAGTTCTTC
CDR3 protein: CASNQNYQTSGGYNEQFF

J gene: TRBJ2-1
clone size: -
D gene: -
V gene: TRBV6-5
CDR3 DNA: TGTGCCAGCACGATGGGCGGTGGTGCCTACAATGAGCAGTTCTTC
CDR3 protein: CASTMGGGAYNEQFF

J gene: TRBJ2-1
clone size: -
D gene: -
V gene: TRBV25-1
CDR3 DNA: TGTGCCAGCAGTAACCCCGAAGGGGATGATGAGCAGTTCTTC
CDR3 protein: CASSNPEGDDEQFF

J gene: TRBJ1-2
clone size: -
D gene: -
V gene: TRBV5-1
CDR3 DNA: TGCGCCAGCAGCTTAGACAGGCTAGGCTATGGCTACACCTTC
CDR3 protein: CASSLDRLGYGYTF

J gene: TRBJ2-5
clone size: -
D gene: -
V gene: TRBV6-5
CDR3 DNA: TGTGCCAGCAGTAACCAGGACAACAGGAACCAGTACTTC
CDR3 protein: CASSNQDNRNQYF

J gene: TRBJ1-5
clone size: few
D gene: TRBD1
V gene: TRBV2
CDR3 DNA: TGTGCCAGCAGTGAACCGGGACAGGGAAGATCGGGCTATCAGCCCCAGCATTTT
CDR3 protein: CASSEPGQGRSGYQPQHF

J gene: TRBJ2-5
clone size: -
D gene: -
V gene: TRBV9
CDR3 DNA: TGTGCCAGCAGTGAGGGGGGGGAGACCCAGTACTTC
CDR3 protein: CASSEGGETQYF

J gene: TRBJ2-1
clone size: -
D gene: TRBD2
V gene: TRBV4-2
CDR3 DNA: TGTGCCAGCAGCCAGATTAGCGGGGGGGGTTACAATGAGCAGTTCTTC
CDR3 protein: CASSQISGGGYNEQFF

J gene: TRBJ1-5
clone size: -
D gene: TRBD1
V gene: TRBV10-2
CDR3 DNA: TGCGCCAGCAGCCCTGGACAGGGCGGGGATCAGCCCCAGCATTTT
CDR3 protein: CASSPGQGGDQPQHF

J gene: TRBJ1-1
clone size: -
D gene: TRBD1
V gene: TRBV24-1
CDR3 DNA: TGTGCCACCAGTGATCTATTAGGGGACAGGGGGCTTCGGAACACTGAAGCTTTCTTT
CDR3 protein: CATSDLLGDRGLRNTEAFF